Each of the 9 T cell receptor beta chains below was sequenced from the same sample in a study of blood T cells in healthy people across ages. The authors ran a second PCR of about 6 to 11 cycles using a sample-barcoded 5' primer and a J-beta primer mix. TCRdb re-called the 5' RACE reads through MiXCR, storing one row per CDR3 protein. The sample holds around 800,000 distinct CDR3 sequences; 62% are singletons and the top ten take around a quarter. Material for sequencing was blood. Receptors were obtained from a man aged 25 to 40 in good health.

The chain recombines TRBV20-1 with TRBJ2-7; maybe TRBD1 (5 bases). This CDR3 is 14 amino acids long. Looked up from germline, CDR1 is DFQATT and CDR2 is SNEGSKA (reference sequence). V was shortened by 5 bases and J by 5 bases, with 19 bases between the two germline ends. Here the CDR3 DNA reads TGCAGTGCTCTACAGGAAGCTGGGAACCACGAGCAGTACTTC. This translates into CSALQEAGNHEQYF.

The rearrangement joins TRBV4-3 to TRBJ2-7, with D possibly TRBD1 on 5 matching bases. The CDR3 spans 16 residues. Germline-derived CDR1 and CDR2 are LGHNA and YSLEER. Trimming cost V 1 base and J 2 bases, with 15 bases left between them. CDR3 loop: CASSQAEDQGPYEQYF. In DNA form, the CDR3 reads TGCGCCAGCAGCCAAGCGGAAGACCAGGGCCCCTACGAGCAGTACTTC.

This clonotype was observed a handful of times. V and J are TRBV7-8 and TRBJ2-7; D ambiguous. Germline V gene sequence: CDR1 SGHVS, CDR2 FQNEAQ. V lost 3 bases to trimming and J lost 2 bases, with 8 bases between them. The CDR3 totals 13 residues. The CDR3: CASSLNGPYEQYF. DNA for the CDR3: TGTGCCAGCAGCTTGAACGGACCCTACGAGCAGTACTTC.

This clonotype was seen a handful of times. The CDR3 sequence: CASSAGSGMLNEQYF. CDR3 DNA: TGTGCCAGCAGCGCAGGGTCCGGGATGCTCAACGAGCAGTACTTC. This chain links TRBV9 with TRBJ2-7; tentatively, D is TRBD1 or TRBD2 (5 bases each). Germline lookup yields CDR1 SGDLS and CDR2 YYNGEE. V was pared by 3 bases and J by 5 bases, with 18 bases between. The CDR3 has 15 residues.

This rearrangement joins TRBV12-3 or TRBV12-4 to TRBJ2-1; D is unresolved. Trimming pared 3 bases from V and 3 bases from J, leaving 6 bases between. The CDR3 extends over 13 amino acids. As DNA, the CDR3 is TGTGCCAGCAGTTTCTACAGCTACAATGAGCAGTTCTTC. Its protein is CASSFYSYNEQFF.

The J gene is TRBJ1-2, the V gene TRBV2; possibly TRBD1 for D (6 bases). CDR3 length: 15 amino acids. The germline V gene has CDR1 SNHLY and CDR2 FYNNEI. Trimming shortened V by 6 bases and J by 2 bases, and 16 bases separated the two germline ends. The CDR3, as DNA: TGTGCCAGCAGGCTGGGGGCGGGAGGGAACTATGGCTACACCTTC. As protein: CASRLGAGGNYGYTF.

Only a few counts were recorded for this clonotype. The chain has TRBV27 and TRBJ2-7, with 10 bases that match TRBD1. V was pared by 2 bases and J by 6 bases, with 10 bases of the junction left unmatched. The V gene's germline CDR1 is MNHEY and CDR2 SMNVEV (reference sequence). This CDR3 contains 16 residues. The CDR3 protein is CASSLRIGTGAREQYF. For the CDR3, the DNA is TGTGCCAGCAGTTTACGGATCGGGACAGGGGCGCGCGAGCAGTACTTC.

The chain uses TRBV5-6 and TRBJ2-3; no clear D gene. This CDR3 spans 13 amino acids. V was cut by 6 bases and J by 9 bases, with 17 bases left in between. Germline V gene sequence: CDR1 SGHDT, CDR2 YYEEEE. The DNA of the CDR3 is TGTGCCAGCAACTGGTGGGGATCCGGGACGCAGTATTTT. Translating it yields CASNWWGSGTQYF.

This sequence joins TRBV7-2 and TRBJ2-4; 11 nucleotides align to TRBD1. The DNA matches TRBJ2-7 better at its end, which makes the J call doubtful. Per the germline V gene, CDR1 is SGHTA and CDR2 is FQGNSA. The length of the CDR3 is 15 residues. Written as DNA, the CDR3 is TGTGCCAGCAGTATGACCGGACAGGGGGCTTACGAGCAGTACTTC. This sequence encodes CASSMTGQGAYEQYF.